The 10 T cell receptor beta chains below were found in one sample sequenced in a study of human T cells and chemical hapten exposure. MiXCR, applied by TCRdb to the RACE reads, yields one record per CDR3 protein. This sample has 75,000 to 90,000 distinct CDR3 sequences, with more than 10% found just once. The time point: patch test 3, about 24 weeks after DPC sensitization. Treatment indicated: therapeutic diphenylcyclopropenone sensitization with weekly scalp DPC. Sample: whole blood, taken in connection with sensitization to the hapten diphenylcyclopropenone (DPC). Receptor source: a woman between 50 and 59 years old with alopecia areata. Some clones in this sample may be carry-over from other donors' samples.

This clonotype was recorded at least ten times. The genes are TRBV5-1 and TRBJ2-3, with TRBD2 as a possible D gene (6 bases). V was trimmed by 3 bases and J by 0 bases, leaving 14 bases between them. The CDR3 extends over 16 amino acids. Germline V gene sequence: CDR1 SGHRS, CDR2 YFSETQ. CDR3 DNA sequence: TGCGCCAGCAGCTCGGGACTCCTCCCTAGCACAGATACGCAGTATTTT. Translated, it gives CASSSGLLPSTDTQYF.

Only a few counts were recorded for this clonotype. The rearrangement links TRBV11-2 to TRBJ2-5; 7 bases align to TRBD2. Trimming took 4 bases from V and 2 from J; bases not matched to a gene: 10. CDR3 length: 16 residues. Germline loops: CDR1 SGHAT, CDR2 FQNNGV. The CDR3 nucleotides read TGTGCCAGCAGCTCCCTCCGGACCGGGGGGCAAGAGACCCAGTACTTC. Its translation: CASSSLRTGGQETQYF.

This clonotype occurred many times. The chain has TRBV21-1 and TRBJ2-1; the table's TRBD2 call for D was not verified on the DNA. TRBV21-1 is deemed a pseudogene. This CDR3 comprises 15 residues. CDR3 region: CASSSPAREYNEQFF. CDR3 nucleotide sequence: TGTGCCAGCAGCTCCCCGGCGCGGGAGTACAATGAGCAGTTCTTC.

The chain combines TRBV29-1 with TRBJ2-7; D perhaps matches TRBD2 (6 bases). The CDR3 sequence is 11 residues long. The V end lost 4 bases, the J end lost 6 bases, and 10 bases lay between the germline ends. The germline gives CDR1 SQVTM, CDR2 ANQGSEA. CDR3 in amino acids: CSVGAGFEQYF. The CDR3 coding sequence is TGCAGCGTTGGGGCGGGGTTCGAGCAGTACTTC.

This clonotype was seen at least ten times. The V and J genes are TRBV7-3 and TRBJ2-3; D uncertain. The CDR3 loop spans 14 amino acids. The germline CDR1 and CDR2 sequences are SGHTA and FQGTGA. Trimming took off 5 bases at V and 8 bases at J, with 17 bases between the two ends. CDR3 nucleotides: TGTGCCAGCAGCCCACCTGGGGAACCTCGTACGCAGTATTTT. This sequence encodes CASSPPGEPRTQYF.

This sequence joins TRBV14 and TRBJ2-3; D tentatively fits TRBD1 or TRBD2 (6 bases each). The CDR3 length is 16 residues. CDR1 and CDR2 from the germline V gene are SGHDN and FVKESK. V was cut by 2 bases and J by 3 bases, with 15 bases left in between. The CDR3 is CASSQPPQGRTDTQYF. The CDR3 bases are TGTGCCAGCAGCCAACCCCCTCAGGGGAGGACAGATACGCAGTATTTT.

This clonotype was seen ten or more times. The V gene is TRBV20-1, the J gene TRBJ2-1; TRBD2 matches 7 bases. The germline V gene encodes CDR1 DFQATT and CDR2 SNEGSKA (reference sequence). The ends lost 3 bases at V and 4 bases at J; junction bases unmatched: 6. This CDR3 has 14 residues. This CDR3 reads CSASGLAVYNEQFF. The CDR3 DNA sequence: TGCAGTGCTAGTGGGCTAGCGGTATACAATGAGCAGTTCTTC.

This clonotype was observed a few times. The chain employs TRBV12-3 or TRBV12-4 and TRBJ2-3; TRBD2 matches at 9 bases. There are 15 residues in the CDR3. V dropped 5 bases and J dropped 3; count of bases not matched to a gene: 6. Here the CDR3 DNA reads TGTGCCAGCAGTCCTTTAGCGGGAGATACAGATACGCAGTATTTT. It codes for CASSPLAGDTDTQYF.

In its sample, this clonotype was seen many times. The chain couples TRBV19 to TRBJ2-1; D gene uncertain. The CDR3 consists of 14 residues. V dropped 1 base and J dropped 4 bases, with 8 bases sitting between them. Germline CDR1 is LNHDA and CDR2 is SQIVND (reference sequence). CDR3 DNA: TGTGCCAGTAGTATAGCAGACTCTTACAATGAGCAGTTCTTC. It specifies CASSIADSYNEQFF.

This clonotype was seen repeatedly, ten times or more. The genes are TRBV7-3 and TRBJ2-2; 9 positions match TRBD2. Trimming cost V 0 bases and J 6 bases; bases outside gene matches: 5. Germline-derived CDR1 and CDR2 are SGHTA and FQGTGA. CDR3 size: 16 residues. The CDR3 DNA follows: TGTGCCAGCAGCTTAACTAGCGGGAGTGGGGCCGGGGAGCTGTTTTTT. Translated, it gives CASSLTSGSGAGELFF.